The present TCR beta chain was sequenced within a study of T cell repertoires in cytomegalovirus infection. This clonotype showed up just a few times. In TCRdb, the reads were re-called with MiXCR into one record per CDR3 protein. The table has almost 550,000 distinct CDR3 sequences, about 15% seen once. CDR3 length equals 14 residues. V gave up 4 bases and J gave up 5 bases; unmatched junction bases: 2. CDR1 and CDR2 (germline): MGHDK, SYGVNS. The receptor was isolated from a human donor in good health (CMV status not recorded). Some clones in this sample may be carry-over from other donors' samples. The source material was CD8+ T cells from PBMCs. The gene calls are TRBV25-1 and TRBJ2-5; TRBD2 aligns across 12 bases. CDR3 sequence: CASSASGRGETQYF. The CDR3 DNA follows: TGTGCCAGCAGTGCTAGCGGGAGGGGTGAGACCCAGTACTTC.